This passage covers 18 T cell receptor beta chains from one sample sequenced in a study of cytomegalovirus exposure and HLA in healthy donors (dated by TCRdb to 2016 to 2017). Libraries were made using the immunoSEQ multiplex PCR assay. For the multiplex PCR, a mixture combining 60 forward primers for TCR Vbeta segments and 13 reverse primers for TCR Jbeta segments was used. TCRdb took this table from immuneACCESS and kept in-frame rearrangements with V and J called. Such tables lack part of the clones; where checked against another copy, unresolved V genes explain under half of the gap, and the rest is unexplained. A total of 150,000 to 200,000 clones appear in this sample, around 84% of them only once. Approximately 2% of the sample is in the top ten clones. The sequencing input was PBMCs. Source of these receptors: a woman under 30 in good health and CMV-seronegative.

J is TRBJ1-4 and V is TRBV25-1, with TRBD1 matching 7 bases. The germline gives CDR1 MGHDK, CDR2 SYGVNS. The CDR3 covers 14 residues. The ends lost 4 bases at V and 9 bases at J; junction bases unmatched: 8. The CDR3 region has the DNA TGTGCCAGCAGTGGACAGGGTAGCCTTAAAAAACTGTTTTTT. Translated, it gives CASSGQGSLKKLFF.

V gene TRBV2 combines with J gene TRBJ1-6; weak D call: TRBD1 (6 bases). The CDR3 totals 14 residues. Germline V gives CDR1 SNHLY, CDR2 FYNNEI. V gave up 4 bases and J gave up 8 bases, with 12 bases separating them. The CDR3 spells CASSVVAGDSPLHF. The DNA for the CDR3 is TGTGCCAGCAGTGTTGTAGCAGGGGATTCACCCCTCCACTTT.

V usage is TRBV5-1 and J usage is TRBJ2-3; 7 nucleotides line up with TRBD1. Germline CDR1 and CDR2: SGHRS and YFSETQ. Trimming cost V 7 bases and J 8 bases; bases outside gene matches: 19. The CDR3 runs 16 residues. CDR3 region: CASADRVGSSGGTQYF. The CDR3 DNA follows: TGCGCCAGCGCCGACAGGGTGGGGTCAAGTGGCGGTACGCAGTATTTT.

There are a few counts of this clone. The chain recombines TRBV6-4 with TRBJ2-3, with TRBD2 identical over 10 bases. V lost 3 bases to trimming and J lost 3 bases; unmatched junction nucleotides: 3. CDR1 and CDR2 (germline): MRHNA, SNTAGT. The CDR3 consists of 15 residues. Here the CDR3 reads CASSEAGGPTDTQYF. The CDR3 DNA follows: TGTGCCAGCAGTGAAGCGGGGGGGCCTACAGATACGCAGTATTTT.

The V gene is TRBV2, the J gene TRBJ1-5, with TRBD1 as a possible D gene (5 bases). From germline, CDR1 is SNHLY and CDR2 FYNNEI. The CDR3 runs 13 residues. The V gene lost 8 bases and the J gene lost 4 bases, with 12 bases spanning the gap. CDR3 sequence (DNA): TGTGCCAGCGCGGACACCGAAAATCAGCCCCAGCATTTT. Encoded protein: CASADTENQPQHF.

CDR3 DNA: TGTGCCAGCAGCTTCGACAGGTCCTATGGCTACACCTTC. Translating it yields CASSFDRSYGYTF. The chain employs TRBV5-5 and TRBJ1-2; possibly TRBD1 for D (6 bases). Looked up from germline, CDR1 is SGHKS and CDR2 is YYEKEE (reference sequence). This CDR3 has 13 residues. Trimming left V 2 bases short and J 4 bases short, with 9 bases between.

This chain connects TRBV2 to TRBJ2-3; a possible D gene is TRBD2 (5 bases). Germline CDR1 and CDR2: SNHLY and FYNNEI. This CDR3 contains 13 residues. Trimming cost V 5 bases and J 2 bases, with 8 bases left between them. Written as DNA, the CDR3 is TGTGCCAGCAGTTGGACTTACACAGATACGCAGTATTTT. The encoded protein is CASSWTYTDTQYF.

The chain joins TRBV15 to TRBJ2-1, with TRBD1 as a possible D gene (7 bases). This CDR3 comprises 15 residues. Germline V gives CDR1 LNHNV, CDR2 YYDKDF (reference sequence). V dropped 3 bases and J dropped 8 bases, with 17 bases sitting between them. The DNA of the CDR3 is TGTGCCACCAGCAGGTCAGGGGGGCCTATGCATGAGCAGTTCTTC. The encoded protein is CATSRSGGPMHEQFF.

The rearrangement joins TRBV4-1 to TRBJ2-3; 8 bases map to TRBD1. The CDR3 has 15 residues. Germline lookup yields CDR1 MGHRA and CDR2 YSYEKL. J lost 1 base, V lost 4 bases, and 4 bases had no gene match. The CDR3: CASSLQGVGTDTQYF. CDR3 nucleotides: TGCGCCAGCAGCCTACAGGGGGTTGGCACAGATACGCAGTATTTT.

The chain joins TRBV28 to TRBJ2-5, with D unresolved. The CDR3 covers 13 residues. CDR1 is MDHEN, CDR2 SYDVKM, per germline. The V gene lost 2 bases and the J gene lost 4 bases, with 8 bases spanning the gap. The CDR3 bases are TGTGCCAGCAGTTTAAATGTGGCAGAGACCCAGTACTTC. Amino acids: CASSLNVAETQYF.

This clone has only one observation. CDR3 sequence reads: CASSHSGGGGQFF. For the CDR3, the DNA is TGTGCCAGCAGCCATTCTGGGGGGGGTGGGCAGTTCTTC. This chain links TRBV14 with TRBJ2-1, with 7 bases fitting TRBD2. J was trimmed by 12 bases and V by 3 bases; bases with no gene match: 8. Germline-derived CDR1 and CDR2 are SGHDN and FVKESK. This CDR3 is built from 13 residues.

The chain couples TRBV5-1 to TRBJ2-1, with 7 bases lining up with TRBD1. The CDR3 extends over 16 amino acids. CDR1 is SGHRS and CDR2 is YFSETQ in the germline V gene. Trimming removed 3 bases from V and 4 bases from J; junction bases left unmatched: 10. CDR3 DNA: TGCGCCAGCAGCTCACTGACAGGGATCCGTTACAATGAGCAGTTCTTC. This encodes CASSSLTGIRYNEQFF.

The table lists this clone with a count of one. The V and J genes are TRBV6-6 and TRBJ1-3, with D possibly being TRBD1 (6 bases). The CDR3 has 15 amino acids. V gave up 8 bases and J gave up 0 bases, with 14 bases separating them. CDR1 is MNHNY, CDR2 SVGAGI, per germline (reference sequence). This CDR3 is CASSGQPVSGNTIYF. For the CDR3, the DNA is TGTGCCAGCTCAGGACAGCCGGTCTCTGGAAACACCATATATTTT.

The chain combines TRBV5-1 with TRBJ1-2; D possibly corresponds to TRBD1 (5 bases). The length of the CDR3 is 15 residues. From germline, CDR1 is SGHRS and CDR2 YFSETQ. V lost 4 bases, J lost 0 bases, and 13 bases lay in between. The CDR3 coding sequence is TGCGCCAGCAGCCCGAGCGGGGCCCCTAACTATGGCTACACCTTC. It translates to CASSPSGAPNYGYTF.

J is TRBJ2-6 and V is TRBV9, with 10 bases lining up with TRBD1. Germline CDR1 and CDR2: SGDLS and YYNGEE. The ends lost 4 bases at V and 4 bases at J; junction bases unmatched: 14. The CDR3 loop spans 19 amino acids. The CDR3 region has the DNA TGTGCCAGCAGCTTTGGGACAGGGGTGGCAATAGGGGGGGCCAACGTCCTGACTTTC. It encodes CASSFGTGVAIGGANVLTF.

This clone was detected only a few times. The chain joins TRBV28 to TRBJ2-1; D might be TRBD1 (7 bases). The germline CDR1 and CDR2 sequences are MDHEN and SYDVKM. Between the trimmed V and J ends, which lost 6 bases and 4 bases, there was a span of 16 bases. This CDR3 has 15 residues. CDR3 loop: CASSPGGPDYNEQFF. DNA of the CDR3: TGTGCCAGCAGCCCAGGGGGGCCCGATTACAATGAGCAGTTCTTC.

This clone was detected once. This chain uses TRBV6-5 with TRBJ1-5, with 7 nucleotides matching TRBD1. The CDR3 extends over 13 amino acids. Germline loops: CDR1 MNHEY, CDR2 SVGAGI. V shed 9 bases and J 10 bases; nucleotides not matched to a gene: 12. The CDR3 bases are TGTGCCAGTAAGAGAGGGGGCTTACGACCCCAGCATTTT. Residues: CASKRGGLRPQHF.

This clone turned up a few times. This chain uses TRBV10-3 with TRBJ1-1; D uncertain. The V gene's germline CDR1 is ENHRY and CDR2 SYGVKD. The CDR3 spans 13 residues. Trimming left V 11 bases short and J 1 base short, with 14 bases between. For the CDR3, the DNA is TGTGCCTCTTCCCGGGGAAAGAACACTGAAGCTTTCTTT. The encoded protein is CASSRGKNTEAFF.